This entry is about one T cell receptor beta chain. This sample stems from a study of shared T cell receptors in the human thymus. V lost 4 bases to trimming and J lost 2 bases, with 13 bases between them. CDR3 length: 15 residues. Per germline, CDR1 LNHDA and CDR2 SQIVND (reference sequence). The repertoire was sequenced with immunoSEQ multiplex PCR; TCRdb's copy has only in-frame clones and lacks some. The sample lists some 640,000 clones, 70% to 90% seen once, with roughly 0.0087% in the top ten. These data were likewise used in another study, on human thymus T cells. That study reports: Corrective heart surgery yielded resections, and these provided the thymus tissue. V and J gene usage appeared biased in thymic and blood repertoires. Related research described thymic repertoires that were highly overlapping among unrelated individuals.

Sequenced sample: thymocytes. The clonotype comes from a boy in the first two years of life with a congenital heart defect. The chain uses TRBV19 and TRBJ2-3; perhaps TRBD1 as D (5 bases). The CDR3 nucleotides are TGTGCCAGTAGTAGGCATGGACACTACACAGATACGCAGTATTTT. This gives the protein CASSRHGHYTDTQYF.